The T cell receptor beta chain described here comes from a study of tumor-infiltrating lymphocytes in localized non-small cell lung cancer. Only in-frame clones appear in the TCRdb table, and some are missing; sequencing was by immunoSEQ multiplex PCR. This sample has tens of thousands of clones; 69% occur once, and the top ten carry about 15%. Germline-derived CDR1 and CDR2 are MDHEN and SYDVKM. V was cut by 6 bases and J by 3 bases, with 15 bases left in between. The CDR3 length is 15 residues. J is TRBJ1-5 and V is TRBV28; D is perhaps TRBD1 (5 bases). Sequenced: lung tumor tissue. The receptor comes from a human donor with non-small cell lung cancer. This chain's CDR3 is CASRPSHRNNQPQHF. The CDR3 DNA sequence: TGTGCCAGCAGACCGTCGCACAGGAACAATCAGCCCCAGCATTTT.